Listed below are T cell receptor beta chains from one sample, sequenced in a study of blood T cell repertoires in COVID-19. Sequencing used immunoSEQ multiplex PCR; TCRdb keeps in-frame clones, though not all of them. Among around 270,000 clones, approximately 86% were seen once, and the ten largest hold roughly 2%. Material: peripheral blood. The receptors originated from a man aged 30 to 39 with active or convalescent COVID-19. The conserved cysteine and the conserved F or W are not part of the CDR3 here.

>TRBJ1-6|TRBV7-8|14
ASSLVPEHYNSPLH
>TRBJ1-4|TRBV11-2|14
ASSWAVGGDNEKLF
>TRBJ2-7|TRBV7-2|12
ASSLEGGAYEQY
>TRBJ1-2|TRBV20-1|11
SASLALTGGYT
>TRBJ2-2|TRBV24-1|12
ATSDAGNTGELF
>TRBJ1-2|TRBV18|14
ASSPPTGTGGFGYT
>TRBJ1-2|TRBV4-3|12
ASSQDFGNYGYT
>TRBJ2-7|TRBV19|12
ASSRDSDLNEQY
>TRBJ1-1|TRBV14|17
ASSPRTGQGGLVNTEAF
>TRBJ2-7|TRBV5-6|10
ASSFWEGEQY
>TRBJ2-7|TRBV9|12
ASSVATLGAEQY
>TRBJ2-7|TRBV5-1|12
ASSWQGRPYEQY
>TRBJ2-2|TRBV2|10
ASSGDTGELF
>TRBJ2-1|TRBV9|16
ASSAKITVAGTYNEQF
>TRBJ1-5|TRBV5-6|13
ASSLYRVSNQPQH
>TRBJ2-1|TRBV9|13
ASSPGQGGLNEQF
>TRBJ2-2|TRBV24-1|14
ATSDGARRNTGELF
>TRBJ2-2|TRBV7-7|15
ASTSITGTGGTGELF
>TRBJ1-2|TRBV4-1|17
ASSQEGQGPYYFNYGYT
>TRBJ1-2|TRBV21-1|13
ASSKAQGNNYGYT
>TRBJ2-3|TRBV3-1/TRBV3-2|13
ASSQDRRSTDTQY
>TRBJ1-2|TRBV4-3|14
ASSQQTGGVGYGYT
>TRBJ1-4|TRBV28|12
ASRGDRAGEKLF
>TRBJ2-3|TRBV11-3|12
ASSQGQVADTQY
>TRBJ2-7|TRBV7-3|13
ASSLALRRVYEQY
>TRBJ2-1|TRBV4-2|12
ASSQQNRDNEQF
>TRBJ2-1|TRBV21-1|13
ASSLGDRVTGEQF